The T cell receptor beta chain described here comes from a study of cytomegalovirus exposure and HLA in healthy donors. 60 Vbeta and 13 Jbeta primers were used in PCR. Data came from immunoSEQ multiplex PCR; TCRdb stores just in-frame clones and leaves some out. Among around 69,000 clones, 70% were seen once, and the ten largest hold about 8.9%. Germline V gives CDR1 SQVTM, CDR2 ANQGSEA. The CDR3 has 15 residues. The junction had 15 bases not matched to a gene; V was cut back by 7 bases and J by 6 bases. The chain joins TRBV29-1 to TRBJ1-2, with TRBD1 matching over 9 bases. The sequence was obtained from a woman aged 50 to 60 in good health and CMV-seropositive. The sample taken for sequencing was PBMCs. The CDR3 DNA reads TGCAGCGATACTGATGGGACAGGGTATCGGGATGGCTACACCTTC. This translates into CSDTDGTGYRDGYTF.